The source of this TCR beta chain is a study of cytomegalovirus exposure and HLA in healthy donors. Researchers ran the PCR with 60 Vbeta and 13 Jbeta primers. This table comes from immunoSEQ multiplex PCR, and its TCRdb copy is limited to in-frame clones, with some not included. Found here are around 150,000 clones, about two thirds of them singletons; the top ten hold under 3.5%. This TCR derives from a woman aged 25 to 39 in good health and CMV-seronegative. Sequencing was carried out using PBMCs.

CDR3: CASSSGGLNNEQFF. The CDR3 DNA reads as TGTGCCAGCAGTAGCGGGGGCCTAAACAATGAGCAGTTCTTC. V is TRBV28 and J is TRBJ2-1; 8 bases match TRBD2. V gave up 5 bases and J gave up 5 bases; unmatched junction bases: 5. The CDR3 consists of 14 residues. Germline V lookup: CDR1 MDHEN, CDR2 SYDVKM.